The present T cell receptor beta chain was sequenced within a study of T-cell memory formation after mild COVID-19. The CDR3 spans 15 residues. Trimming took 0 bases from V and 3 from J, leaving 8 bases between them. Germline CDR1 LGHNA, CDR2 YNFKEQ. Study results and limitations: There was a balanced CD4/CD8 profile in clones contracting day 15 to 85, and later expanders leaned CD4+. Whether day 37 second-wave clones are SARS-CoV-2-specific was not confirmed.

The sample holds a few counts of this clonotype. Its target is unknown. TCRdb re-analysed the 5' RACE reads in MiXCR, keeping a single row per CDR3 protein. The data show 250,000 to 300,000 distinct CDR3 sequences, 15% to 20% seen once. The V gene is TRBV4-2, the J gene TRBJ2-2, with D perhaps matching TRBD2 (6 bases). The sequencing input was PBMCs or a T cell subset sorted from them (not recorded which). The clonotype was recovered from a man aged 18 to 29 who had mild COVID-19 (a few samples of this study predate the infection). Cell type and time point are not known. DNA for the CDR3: TGTGCCAGCAGCCAAGATCGCGGGGACACCGGGGAGCTGTTTTTT. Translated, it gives CASSQDRGDTGELFF.